A selection of T cell receptor beta chains follows, all from one sample in a study of brain T cells in children with intractable seizures. The protocol was immunoSEQ multiplex PCR, while the TCRdb copy is restricted to in-frame clones and leaves out a portion. This table holds about 7,400 clones, roughly 73% found once. The sequencing used resected brain tissue, collected at surgery. These receptor sequences come from a boy under two years old with tuberous sclerosis and intractable seizures. CDR3s include the opening cysteine and the closing phenylalanine or tryptophan. Each record gives: J gene, V gene, clone size, D gene, CDR3 DNA, CDR3 protein. The D gene is left open where the match is weak. Size is omitted from some rows. Given values are once, few, many or a class for expanded clones.

>TRBJ2-7|TRBV5-6|NA|NA
TGTGCCAGCAACTCCCCCTCAGGGAATCGAGACTACGAGCAGTACTTC
CASNSPSGNRDYEQYF
>TRBJ1-1|TRBV6-5|NA|NA
TGTGCCAGCAGTTATGCCGCACTCGGAGGCACTGAAGCTTTCTTT
CASSYAALGGTEAFF
>TRBJ2-7|TRBV14|NA|NA
TGTGCCAGCAGCCAAGAACCAGGTATGACCTACGAGCAGTACTTC
CASSQEPGMTYEQYF
>TRBJ2-1|TRBV14|NA|TRBD2
TGTGCCAGCAGCCAAGACCTACTAGCGCCCTCCTACAATGAGCAGTTCTTC
CASSQDLLAPSYNEQFF
>TRBJ2-3|TRBV9|NA|TRBD1
TGTGCCAGCAGCGTGACAGGGAAGGGAGATACGCAGTATTTT
CASSVTGKGDTQYF
>TRBJ2-4|TRBV10-3|NA|NA
TGTGCCATCAGTGAGACGGGACTTCCCAACATTCAGTACTTC
CAISETGLPNIQYF
>TRBJ2-5|TRBV2|NA|NA
TGTGCCAGCGAGGAACTAATCCAAGAGACCCAGTACTTC
CASEELIQETQYF
>TRBJ2-3|TRBV5-5|NA|NA
TGTGCCAGCAGCTTGGCCACAGGGTACACAGATACGCAGTATTTT
CASSLATGYTDTQYF
>TRBJ1-2|TRBV6-5|NA|NA
TGTGCCATAAGACAGACAGAATATGGCTACACCTTC
CAIRQTEYGYTF
>TRBJ2-2|TRBV7-6|NA|NA
TGTGCCAGCAGCTTCCGGACTGGCGCCACCGGGGAGCTGTTTTTT
CASSFRTGATGELFF
>TRBJ2-5|TRBV9|once|TRBD1
TGTGCCAGCAGCGAATACGGGACCCGAATGACAGGGGAGACCCAGTACTTC
CASSEYGTRMTGETQYF
>TRBJ2-5|TRBV4-2|few|TRBD2
TGTGCCAGCAGCCAAGGGACTAGCGGGGACGCAGGGTCCGAGACCCAGTACTTC
CASSQGTSGDAGSETQYF
>TRBJ1-1|TRBV11-2|few|NA
TGTGCCAGCAGCTTGTCCCCAAAGGGTCTGACGAACACTGAAGCTTTCTTT
CASSLSPKGLTNTEAFF
>TRBJ2-7|TRBV9|medium-sized|TRBD1
TGTGCCAGCAGCACCGGGACAGACTACGAGCAGTACTTC
CASSTGTDYEQYF
>TRBJ2-7|TRBV11-2|NA|NA
TGTGCCAGCAGCTTAGACAGGGGGAGGTACGAGCAGTACTTC
CASSLDRGRYEQYF
>TRBJ1-1|TRBV15|NA|TRBD1
TGTGCCACCAGCTTCTTAAACCGGGACAGGGAGAACACTGAAGCTTTCTTT
CATSFLNRDRENTEAFF
>TRBJ1-2|TRBV28|few|NA
TGTGCCAGCAGTTTATTCAGAGGGTCTGGCTACACCTTC
CASSLFRGSGYTF
>TRBJ1-4|TRBV6-5|NA|NA
TGTGCCAGCAGTTATCGTGGGAATGAAAAACTGTTTTTT
CASSYRGNEKLFF
>TRBJ1-2|TRBV5-6|NA|NA
TGTGCCAGCAGCTTGGGGCCCTATGGCTACACCTTC
CASSLGPYGYTF
>TRBJ1-1|TRBV2|NA|NA
TGTGCCAGCAGAAACAGGGTCATCTACGCTGAAGCTTTCTTT
CASRNRVIYAEAFF
>TRBJ2-1|TRBV18|NA|NA
TGTGCCAGCTCACTCGGACTCGCCTACAATGAGCAGTTCTTC
CASSLGLAYNEQFF
>TRBJ2-5|TRBV15|NA|TRBD2
TGTGCCACCAGCAGAATTTCAGAATGGGCGGGAGTGGATGAGACCCAGTACTTC
CATSRISEWAGVDETQYF
>TRBJ1-2|TRBV5-1|NA|TRBD1
TGCGCCAGCAGCCCCGGACAGGATTGGAAGGTTCACTATGGCTACACCTTC
CASSPGQDWKVHYGYTF
>TRBJ2-1|TRBV19|NA|NA
TGTGCCAGCGACAAATTAGATGAGCAGTTCTTC
CASDKLDEQFF
>TRBJ2-1|TRBV21-1|NA|NA
TGTGCCAGCAGCAAAGAAACTAGCGGCTCCTACAATGAGCAGTTCTTC
CASSKETSGSYNEQFF
>TRBJ2-7|TRBV2|once|NA
TGTGCCAGCAGTCACGACGTTCTACGGGACGCCTACGAGCAGTACTTC
CASSHDVLRDAYEQYF
>TRBJ1-3|TRBV25-1|NA|NA
TGTGCCAGCAGTGAATTCACAGGCGTACACTCTGGAAACACCATATATTTT
CASSEFTGVHSGNTIYF
>TRBJ2-3|TRBV11-2|NA|TRBD2
TGTGCCAGCAGCCCCAGGACTAGAGGTAGCACAGATACGCAGTATTTT
CASSPRTRGSTDTQYF
>TRBJ2-3|TRBV29-1|NA|TRBD2
TGCAGCGTTGAATATCCGACTAGCGGGAGTAGAGATACGCAGTATTTT
CSVEYPTSGSRDTQYF
>TRBJ2-3|TRBV7-6|NA|TRBD2
TGTGCCAGCAGCTTTAGCGGGGGGGCCACAGATACGCAGTATTTT
CASSFSGGATDTQYF
>TRBJ2-2|TRBV11-2|NA|NA
TGTGCCAGCAGCCAGGACCGAAACACCGGGGAGCTGTTTTTT
CASSQDRNTGELFF
>TRBJ1-1|TRBV11-2|NA|TRBD1
TGTGCCAGCAGCGGGACAGGGTTTGAAGCTTTCTTT
CASSGTGFEAFF
>TRBJ2-7|TRBV6-6|NA|NA
TGTGCCAGCAGTGCCCGGGACACCTCTTACGAGCAGTACTTC
CASSARDTSYEQYF
>TRBJ1-1|TRBV3-1/TRBV3-2|NA|NA
TGTGCCAGCAGCCAATTTGGAGGCACTGAAGCTTTCTTT
CASSQFGGTEAFF
>TRBJ1-3|TRBV19|NA|NA
TGTGCCAGTAGTATGTCTAACAGGGGAAACACCATATATTTT
CASSMSNRGNTIYF
>TRBJ2-7|TRBV6-5|NA|TRBD2
TGTGCCAGCGAAACCCCGGGACTAGTGAACTACGAGCAGTACTTC
CASETPGLVNYEQYF
>TRBJ2-7|TRBV6-6|NA|NA
TGTGCCAGCAGCTACGAGTCGGGGGCTATGTCTCAGCAGTACTTC
CASSYESGAMSQQYF
>TRBJ1-5|TRBV18|few|NA
TGTGCCAGCTCACCCAACAGGGATCAGCCCCAGCATTTT
CASSPNRDQPQHF
>TRBJ2-7|TRBV28|NA|TRBD1
TGTGCCAGCAGCACTCCCGGGACAGGTACCTACGAGCAGTACTTC
CASSTPGTGTYEQYF
>TRBJ1-5|TRBV19|few|NA
TGTGCCAGTAGTATCCTGGGTAGCAATCAGCCCCAGCATTTT
CASSILGSNQPQHF
>TRBJ2-2|TRBV5-8|NA|TRBD1
TGTGCCAGCAGCTTTAGGGACAGGGACACCGGGGAGCTGTTTTTT
CASSFRDRDTGELFF
>TRBJ1-6|TRBV3-1/TRBV3-2|NA|NA
TGTGCCAGCAGCCATTCGGATTCACCCCTCCACTTT
CASSHSDSPLHF